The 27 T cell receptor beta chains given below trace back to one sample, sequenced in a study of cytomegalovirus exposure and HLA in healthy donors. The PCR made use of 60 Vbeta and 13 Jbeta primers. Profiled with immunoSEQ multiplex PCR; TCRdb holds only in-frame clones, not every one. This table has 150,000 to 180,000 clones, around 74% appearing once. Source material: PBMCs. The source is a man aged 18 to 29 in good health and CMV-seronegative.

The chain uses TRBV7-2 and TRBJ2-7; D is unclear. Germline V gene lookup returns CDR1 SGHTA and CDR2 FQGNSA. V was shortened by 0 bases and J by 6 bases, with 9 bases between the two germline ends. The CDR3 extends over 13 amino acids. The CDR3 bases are TGTGCCAGCAGCTTAGCTGGAGTCTCCGAGCAGTACTTC. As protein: CASSLAGVSEQYF.

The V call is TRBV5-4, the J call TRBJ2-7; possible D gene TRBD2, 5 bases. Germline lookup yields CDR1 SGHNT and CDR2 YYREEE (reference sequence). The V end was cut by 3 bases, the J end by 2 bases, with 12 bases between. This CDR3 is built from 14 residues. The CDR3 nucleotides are TGTGCCAGCAGCTCCTTGGCGGGTCCCTACGAGCAGTACTTC. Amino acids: CASSSLAGPYEQYF.

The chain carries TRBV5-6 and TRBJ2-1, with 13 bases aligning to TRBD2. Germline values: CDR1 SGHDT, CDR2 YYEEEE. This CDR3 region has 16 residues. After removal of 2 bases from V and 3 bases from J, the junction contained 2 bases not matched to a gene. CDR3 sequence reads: CASSFGTSGIYNEQFF. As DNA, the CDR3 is TGTGCCAGCAGCTTCGGGACTAGCGGGATCTACAATGAGCAGTTCTTC.

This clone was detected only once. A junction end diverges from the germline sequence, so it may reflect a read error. This chain's CDR3 is CSSNPPGQGIYEQYF. CDR3 coding DNA: TGTTCCAGCAACCCGCCGGGACAGGGGATCTACGAGCAGTACTTC. The rearrangement uses TRBV7-9 and TRBJ2-7, with 10 bases aligning to TRBD1. This CDR3 region has 15 residues. Germline V gene data show CDR1 as SEHNR and CDR2 as FQNEAQ (reference sequence).

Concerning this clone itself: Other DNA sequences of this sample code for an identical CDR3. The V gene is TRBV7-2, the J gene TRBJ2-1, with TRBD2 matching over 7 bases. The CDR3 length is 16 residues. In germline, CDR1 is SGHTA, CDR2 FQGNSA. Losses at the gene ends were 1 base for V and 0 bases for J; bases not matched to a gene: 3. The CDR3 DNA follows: TGTGCCAGCAGCTTAGTGGGGGGGGGCTCCTACAATGAGCAGTTCTTC. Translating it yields CASSLVGGGSYNEQFF.

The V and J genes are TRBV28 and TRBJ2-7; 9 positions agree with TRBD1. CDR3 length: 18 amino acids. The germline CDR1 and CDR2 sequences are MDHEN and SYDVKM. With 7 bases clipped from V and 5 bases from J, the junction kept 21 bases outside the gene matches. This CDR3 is CASKPLGRLYRGLDEQYF. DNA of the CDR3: TGTGCCAGCAAACCGCTCGGCCGCCTTTACAGGGGGCTCGACGAGCAGTACTTC.

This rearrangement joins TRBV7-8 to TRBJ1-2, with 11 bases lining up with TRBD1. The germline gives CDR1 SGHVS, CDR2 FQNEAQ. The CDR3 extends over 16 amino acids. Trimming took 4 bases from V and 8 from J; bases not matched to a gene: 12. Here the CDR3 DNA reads TGTGCCAGCAGCTCCTCAAGGACAGGGGGCTTTCGGGGCTACACCTTC. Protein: CASSSSRTGGFRGYTF.

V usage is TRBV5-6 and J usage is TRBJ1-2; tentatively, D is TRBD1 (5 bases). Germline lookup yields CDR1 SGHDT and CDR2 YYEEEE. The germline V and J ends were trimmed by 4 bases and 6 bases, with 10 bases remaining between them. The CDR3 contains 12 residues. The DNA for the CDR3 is TGTGCCAGCAGCAAGACAGCCCATGGCTACACCTTC. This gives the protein CASSKTAHGYTF.

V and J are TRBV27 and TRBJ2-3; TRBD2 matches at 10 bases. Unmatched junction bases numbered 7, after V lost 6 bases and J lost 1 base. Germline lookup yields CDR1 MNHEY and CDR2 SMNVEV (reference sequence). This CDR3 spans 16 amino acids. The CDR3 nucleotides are TGTGCCAGCAGGACATTAGCGGGGGGACGCACAGATACGCAGTATTTT. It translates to CASRTLAGGRTDTQYF.

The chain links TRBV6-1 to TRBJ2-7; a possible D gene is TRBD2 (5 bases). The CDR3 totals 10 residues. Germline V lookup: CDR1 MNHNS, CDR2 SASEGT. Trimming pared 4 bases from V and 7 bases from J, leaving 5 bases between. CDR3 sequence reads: CASSAGEQYF. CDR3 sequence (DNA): TGTGCCAGCAGTGCGGGGGAGCAGTACTTC.

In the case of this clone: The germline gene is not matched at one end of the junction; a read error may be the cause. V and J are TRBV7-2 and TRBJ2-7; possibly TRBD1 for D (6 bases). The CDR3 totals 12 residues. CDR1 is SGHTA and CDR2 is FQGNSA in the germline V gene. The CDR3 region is CASSLSGYPGAF. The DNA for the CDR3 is TGTGCCAGCAGCTTATCCGGCTACCCAGGGGCCTTC.

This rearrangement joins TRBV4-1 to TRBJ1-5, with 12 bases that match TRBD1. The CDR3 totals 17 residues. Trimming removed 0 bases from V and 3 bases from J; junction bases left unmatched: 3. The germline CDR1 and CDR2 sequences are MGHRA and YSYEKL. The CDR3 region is CASSQEGTGGVNQPQHF. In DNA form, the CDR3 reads TGCGCCAGCAGCCAAGAGGGGACAGGGGGCGTCAATCAGCCCCAGCATTTT.

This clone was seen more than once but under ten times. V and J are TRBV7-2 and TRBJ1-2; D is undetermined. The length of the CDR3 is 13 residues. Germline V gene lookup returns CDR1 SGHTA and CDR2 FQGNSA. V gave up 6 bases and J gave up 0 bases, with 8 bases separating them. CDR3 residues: CASSRVANYGYTF. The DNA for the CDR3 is TGTGCCAGCAGTAGAGTAGCTAACTATGGCTACACCTTC.

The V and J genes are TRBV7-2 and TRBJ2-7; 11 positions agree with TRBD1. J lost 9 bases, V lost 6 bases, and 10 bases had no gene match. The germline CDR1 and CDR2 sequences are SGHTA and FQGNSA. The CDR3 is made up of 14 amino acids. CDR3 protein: CASRPGTGGRVQYF. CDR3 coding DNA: TGTGCCAGCAGACCCGGGACAGGGGGGCGAGTGCAGTACTTC.

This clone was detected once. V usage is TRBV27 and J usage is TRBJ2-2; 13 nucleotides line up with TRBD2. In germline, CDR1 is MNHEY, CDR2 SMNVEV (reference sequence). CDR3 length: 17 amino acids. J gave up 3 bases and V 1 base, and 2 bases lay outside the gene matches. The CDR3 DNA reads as TGTGCCAGCAGTTTATGGACTAGCGGGAGCCACACCGGGGAGCTGTTTTTT. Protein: CASSLWTSGSHTGELFF.

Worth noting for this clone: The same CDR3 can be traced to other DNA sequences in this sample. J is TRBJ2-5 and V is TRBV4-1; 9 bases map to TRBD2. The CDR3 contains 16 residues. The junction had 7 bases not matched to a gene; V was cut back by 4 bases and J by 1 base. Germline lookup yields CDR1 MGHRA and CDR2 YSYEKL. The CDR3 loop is CASSPGLAGFQETQYF. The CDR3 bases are TGCGCCAGCAGCCCCGGGCTAGCGGGATTCCAAGAGACCCAGTACTTC.

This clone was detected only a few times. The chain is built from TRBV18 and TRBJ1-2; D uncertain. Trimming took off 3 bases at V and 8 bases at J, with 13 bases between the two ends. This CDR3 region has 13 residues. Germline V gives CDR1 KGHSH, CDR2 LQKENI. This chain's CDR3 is CASSPVGSVGYTF. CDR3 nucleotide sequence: TGTGCCAGCTCACCGGTCGGGTCAGTCGGCTACACCTTC.

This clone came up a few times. The CDR3 is CASSRQGSSYEQYF. In nucleotides, the CDR3 is TGCGCCAGCAGCCGACAGGGGAGCTCCTACGAGCAGTACTTC. This chain connects TRBV5-1 to TRBJ2-7, with 8 positions matching TRBD1. Germline V lookup: CDR1 SGHRS, CDR2 YFSETQ. The CDR3 totals 14 residues. V gave up 4 bases and J gave up 0 bases; unmatched junction bases: 3.

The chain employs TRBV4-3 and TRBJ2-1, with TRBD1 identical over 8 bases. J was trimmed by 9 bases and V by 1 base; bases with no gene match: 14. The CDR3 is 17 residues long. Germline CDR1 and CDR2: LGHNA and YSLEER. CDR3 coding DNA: TGCGCCAGCAGCCAAGGCGCGTCAGGGGGCAAAGGGGGTGAGCAGTTCTTC. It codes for CASSQGASGGKGGEQFF.

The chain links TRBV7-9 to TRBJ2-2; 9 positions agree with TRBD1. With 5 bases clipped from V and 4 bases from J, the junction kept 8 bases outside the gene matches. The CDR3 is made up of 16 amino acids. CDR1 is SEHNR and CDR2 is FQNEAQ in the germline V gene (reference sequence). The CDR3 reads CASSPNRGLATGELFF. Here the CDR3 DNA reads TGTGCCAGCAGCCCAAACAGGGGGCTGGCCACCGGGGAGCTGTTTTTT.

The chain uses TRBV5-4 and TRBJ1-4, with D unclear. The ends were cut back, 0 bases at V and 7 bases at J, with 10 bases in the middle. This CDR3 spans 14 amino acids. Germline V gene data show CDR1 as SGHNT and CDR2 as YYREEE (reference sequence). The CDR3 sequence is CASSLDIEGEKLFF. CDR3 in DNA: TGTGCCAGCAGCTTGGACATAGAGGGTGAAAAACTGTTTTTT.

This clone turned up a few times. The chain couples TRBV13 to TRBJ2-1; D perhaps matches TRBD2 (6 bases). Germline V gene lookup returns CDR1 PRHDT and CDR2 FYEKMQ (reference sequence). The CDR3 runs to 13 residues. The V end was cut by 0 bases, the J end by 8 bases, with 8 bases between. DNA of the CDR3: TGTGCCAGCAGCTTAGGGACGGGAGATGAGCAGTTCTTC. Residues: CASSLGTGDEQFF.

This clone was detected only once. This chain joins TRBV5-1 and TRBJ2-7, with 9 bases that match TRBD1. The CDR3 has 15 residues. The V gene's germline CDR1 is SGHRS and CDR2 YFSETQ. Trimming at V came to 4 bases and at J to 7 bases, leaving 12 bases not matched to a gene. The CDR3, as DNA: TGCGCCAGCAGCCCGGGGGGACAGGGCCTTGAGGAGCAGTACTTC. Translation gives CASSPGGQGLEEQYF. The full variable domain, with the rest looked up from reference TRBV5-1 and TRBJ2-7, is KAGVTQTPRYLIKTRGQQVTLSCSPISGHRSVSWYQQTPGQGLQFLFEYFSETQRNKGNFPGRFSGRQFSNSRSEMNVSTLELGDSALYLCASSPGGQGLEEQYFGPGTRLTVT.

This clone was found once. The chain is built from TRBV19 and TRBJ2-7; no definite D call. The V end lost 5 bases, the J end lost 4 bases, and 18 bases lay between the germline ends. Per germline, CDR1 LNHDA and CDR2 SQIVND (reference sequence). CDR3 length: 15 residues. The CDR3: CASSLRQRANYEQYF. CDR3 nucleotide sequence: TGTGCCAGTAGTCTTAGGCAGCGCGCGAATTACGAGCAGTACTTC. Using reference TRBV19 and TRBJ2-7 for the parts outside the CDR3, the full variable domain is DGGITQSPKYLFRKEGQNVTLSCEQNLNHDAMYWYRQDPGQGLRLIYYSQIVNDFQKGDIAEGYSVSREKKESFPLTVTSAQKNPTAFYLCASSLRQRANYEQYFGPGTRLTVT.

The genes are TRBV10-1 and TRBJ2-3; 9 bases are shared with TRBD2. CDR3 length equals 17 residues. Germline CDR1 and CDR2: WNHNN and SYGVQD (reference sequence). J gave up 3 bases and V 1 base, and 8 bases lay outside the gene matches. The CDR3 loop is CASSELISGSGTDTQYF. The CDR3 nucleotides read TGCGCCAGCAGTGAGTTGATTAGCGGGAGCGGAACAGATACGCAGTATTTT.

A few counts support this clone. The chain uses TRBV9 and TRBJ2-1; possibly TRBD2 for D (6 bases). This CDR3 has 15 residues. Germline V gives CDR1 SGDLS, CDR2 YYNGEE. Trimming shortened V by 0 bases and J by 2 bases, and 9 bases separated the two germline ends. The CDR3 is CASSVVAGTYNEQFF. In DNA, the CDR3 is TGTGCCAGCAGCGTAGTTGCGGGAACCTACAATGAGCAGTTCTTC.

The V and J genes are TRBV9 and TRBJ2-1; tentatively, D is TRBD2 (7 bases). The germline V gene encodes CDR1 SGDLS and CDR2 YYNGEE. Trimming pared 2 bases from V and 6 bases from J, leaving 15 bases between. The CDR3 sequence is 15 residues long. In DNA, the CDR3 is TGTGCCAGCAGCGTGGGGGGGGGCTCCGGCAATGAGCAGTTCTTC. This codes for CASSVGGGSGNEQFF.